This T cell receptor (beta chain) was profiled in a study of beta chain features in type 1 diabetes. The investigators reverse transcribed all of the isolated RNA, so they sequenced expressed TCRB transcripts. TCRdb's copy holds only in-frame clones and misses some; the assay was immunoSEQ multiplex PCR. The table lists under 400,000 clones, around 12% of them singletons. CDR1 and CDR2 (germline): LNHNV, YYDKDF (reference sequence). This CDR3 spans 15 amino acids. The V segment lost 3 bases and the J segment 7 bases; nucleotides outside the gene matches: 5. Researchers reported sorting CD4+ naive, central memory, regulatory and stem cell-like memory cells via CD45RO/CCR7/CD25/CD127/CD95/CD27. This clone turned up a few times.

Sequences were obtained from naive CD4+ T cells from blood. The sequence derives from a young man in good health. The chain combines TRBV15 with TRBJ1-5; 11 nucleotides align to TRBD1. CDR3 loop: CATSSGQGARQPQHF. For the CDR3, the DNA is TGTGCCACCAGCAGTGGACAGGGGGCACGGCAGCCCCAGCATTTT.